The next 6 T cell receptor beta chains were all read from a single sample in a study of tissue T cells after allogeneic stem cell transplantation. The repertoire was sequenced with immunoSEQ multiplex PCR; TCRdb's copy has only in-frame clones and lacks some. The data contain about 3,900 clones, approximately 74% of them singletons. The sequencing here drew on left colon tissue, taken at autopsy. The receptors were sampled from a woman aged 18-49 years with breast cancer.

The chain uses TRBV4-3 and TRBJ2-7; 10 nucleotides match TRBD1. This CDR3 region has 17 residues. Germline trimming cut 1 base from V and 2 bases from J; bases unmatched to any gene: 8. From germline, CDR1 is LGHNA and CDR2 YSLEER. The CDR3 is CASSQGRGGTGAYEQYF. The CDR3 DNA is TGCGCCAGCAGCCAAGGGAGGGGCGGGACAGGGGCCTACGAGCAGTACTTC.

This clone was found once. This chain uses TRBV7-2 with TRBJ2-7; D gene uncertain. V was trimmed by 8 bases and J by 3 bases, leaving 8 bases between them. The CDR3 consists of 11 residues. The germline V gene encodes CDR1 SGHTA and CDR2 FQGNSA. CDR3 nucleotide sequence: TGTGCCAGCGCCCGAGACTACGAGCAGTACTTC. This codes for CASARDYEQYF.

This clone was detected a few times. Here the CDR3 DNA reads TGCGCCAGCAGCTTGGAACTTGGTACTGAAGCTTTCTTT. This translates into CASSLELGTEAFF. The genes are TRBV5-1 and TRBJ1-1; no definite D call. V was clipped by 0 bases and J by 5 bases, with 8 bases between them. Germline CDR1 reads SGHRS; CDR2 reads YFSETQ. This CDR3 spans 13 amino acids.

The CDR3 reads CASSVGLAGLAKNIQYF. The CDR3 DNA is TGTGCCAGCAGCGTGGGGCTAGCGGGTCTAGCCAAAAACATTCAGTACTTC. The chain uses TRBV12-1 and TRBJ2-4; no DNA check was done on the table's D call, TRBD2. TRBV12-1 is noted as a pseudogene. This CDR3 region has 17 residues.

Remarks on this clone: Compared with germline, one end of the junction differs, possibly owing to a read error. The J gene is TRBJ1-3, the V gene TRBV20-1, with D possibly TRBD1 on 5 matching bases. The CDR3 runs to 11 residues. Germline lookup yields CDR1 DFQATT and CDR2 SNEGSKA (reference sequence). CDR3 DNA sequence: TGTGGGGGTTCCTCTGGAAACACCATATATTTT. Amino acid sequence: CGGSSGNTIYF.

The V and J genes are TRBV28 and TRBJ2-7, with TRBD2 as a possible D gene (6 bases). The CDR3 is made up of 12 amino acids. Germline V CDR1 and CDR2: MDHEN, SYDVKM. Trimming removed 7 bases at V and 7 bases at J, with 14 bases between. The DNA of the CDR3 is TGTGCCAGCAAGCAGCCCGCGGGGGAGCAGTACTTC. Translated: CASKQPAGEQYF.